This T cell receptor beta chain was retrieved from a study of T cell responses to AZD1222 COVID-19 vaccine. Only in-frame clones appear in the TCRdb table, and some are missing; sequencing was by immunoSEQ multiplex PCR. The sample carries 150,000 or so clones, roughly 94% recorded once. With respect to this clone: The antigen is not known.

This CDR3 has 12 residues. CDR1 is GTSNPN, CDR2 SVGIG, per germline (reference sequence). Trimming left V 4 bases short and J 2 bases short, with 8 bases between. Study-wide results and limits: Every sample of the repertoires postdated the peak T cell response.

The sequence derives from an adult who received the AZD1222 COVID-19 vaccine. This chain joins TRBV30 and TRBJ1-2, with D maybe TRBD1 (6 bases). The sequences come from peripheral blood, collected 28 days after the second AZD1222 dose. The DNA for the CDR3 is TGTGCCTGGATGGGGGGCAACTATGGCTACACCTTC. This encodes CAWMGGNYGYTF.